This T cell receptor (beta chain) was documented in a study of shared clonotypes between healthy human individuals. The protocol was immunoSEQ multiplex PCR, while the TCRdb copy is restricted to in-frame clones and leaves out a portion. Of more than 2 million clones listed, over 85% are singletons. The CDR3 length is 16 residues. Per germline, CDR1 MNHEY and CDR2 SVGAGI. V was shortened by 1 base and J by 0 bases, with 13 bases between the two germline ends. CD8 cells classed as naive were CD45RO-negative and positively selected for CCR7, excluding terminally differentiated effector memory CD45RA+ cells.

The chain recombines TRBV6-5 with TRBJ2-7; the D gene is possibly TRBD2 (6 bases). This TCR came from a man between 18 and 29 years old in good health. Material: naive CD8+ T cells sorted from blood. The CDR3 region is CASSYFSAGSSYEQYF. The CDR3 DNA is TGTGCCAGCAGTTACTTTTCGGCGGGGAGCTCCTACGAGCAGTACTTC.